The source of this T cell receptor (beta chain) is a study of T cells in pancreatic ductal adenocarcinoma. TCRdb keeps only in-frame clones here, not all; method: immunoSEQ multiplex PCR. The table lists roughly 31,000 clones, 85% to 95% of them singletons. Surgery without prior neoadjuvant therapy was the treatment of the selected pancreatic ductal adenocarcinoma patients. Trimming left V 9 bases short and J 4 bases short, with 24 bases between. The CDR3 contains 16 residues. CDR1 is ENHRY and CDR2 is SYGVKD in the germline V gene. Sequencing was done on a sample of PBMCs. V usage is TRBV10-3 and J usage is TRBJ1-1; a weak D match, TRBD1 (6 bases). The origin of this receptor is a human donor with pancreatic ductal adenocarcinoma. CDR3 loop: CAIKSTGSFTGTEAFF. CDR3 coding DNA: TGTGCCATAAAGTCGACAGGTTCTTTCACTGGCACTGAAGCTTTCTTT.